The present T cell receptor beta chain was sequenced within a study of metastatic and nonmetastatic thyroid tumors. Across the whole study: Across peripheral blood and tumor or nodule tissue samples taken from malignant and benign thyroid patients, the repertoires were compared with one another.

Per the original methods: Researchers built a distant-metastasis classifier for papillary thyroid cancer that drew on CDR3 differences across clinicopathological groups. TCRdb re-processed the PCR reads through MiXCR. TCRdb's processing, not the authors' own work, is the source of the V and J calls. This table has some 15,000 clones, roughly 3.5% appearing once. Patients underwent thyroid surgery, and none had received any treatment before it. Germline assignment: CDR1 MNHEY and CDR2 SMNVEV (reference sequence). After removal of 0 bases from V and 7 bases from J, the junction contained 9 bases not matched to a gene. The CDR3 is 15 amino acids. This clone was detected only a few times. Its antigen is still unknown. Points from the study as a whole: As reported, TCR beta diversity in blood and tumor was significantly higher in malignant thyroid tumors than in benign nodules.

The TCR originated in a female donor with papillary thyroid cancer or a benign thyroid nodule (not recorded which). Some clones in this sample may be carry-over from other donors' samples. The specimen sequenced was tumor tissue. The V call is TRBV27, the J call TRBJ2-7; 7 positions agree with TRBD1. For the CDR3, the DNA is TGTGCCAGCAGTTTATCGCCAACAGGGGTTGGAGAGCAGTACTTC. This encodes CASSLSPTGVGEQYF.